This TCR beta chain was obtained from a study of blood T cell repertoires in COVID-19. About the research overall: Samples taken during acute and convalescent COVID-19 were collected in the United States, Italy and Spain.

V was trimmed by 6 bases and J by 0 bases, leaving 19 bases between them. CDR3 length: 17 amino acids. Looked up from germline, CDR1 is SGHTA and CDR2 is FQGNSA. Seattle patients were enrolled while actively infected and followed longitudinally. Measured with immunoSEQ multiplex PCR; TCRdb has only the in-frame clones, and not every one. The sample lists 150,000 to 180,000 clones; 70% to 90% were seen once. The specimen sequenced was peripheral blood. The receptor was derived from a woman aged 55-69 years with COVID-19, enrolled during active disease. This chain connects TRBV7-2 to TRBJ2-3; D may be TRBD2 (5 bases). The CDR3 bases are TGTGCCAGCAGGAGACGGGCGGGCTACTCTAGCACAGATACGCAGTATTTT. Its translation is CASRRRAGYSSTDTQYF.